The 20 T cell receptor beta chains given below trace back to one sample, sequenced in a study of CD8 T cells in ankylosing spondylitis. Overall study findings and caveats: It appeared that ankylosing spondylitis blood was characterized by a TCR beta motif of about 8 highly homologous variants.

Using its own MiXCR run on the 5' RACE reads, TCRdb lists one record per CDR3 protein. This table has some 450,000 distinct CDR3 sequences, more than 15% appearing once. No antigen is known for these receptors. The specimen was blood, either unsorted or a sorted T cell fraction (not recorded which). These receptors all come from a male donor with ankylosing spondylitis.

This clonotype appeared a few times. The chain is built from TRBV6-1 and TRBJ2-6, with D perhaps TRBD1 (5 bases). The CDR3 runs 19 residues. Trimming took off 6 bases at V and 0 bases at J, with 21 bases between the two ends. Looked up from germline, CDR1 is MNHNS and CDR2 is SASEGT. CDR3 nucleotide sequence: TGTGCCAGCAGCCTCCAGACAGTTTTGGGGTACTCTGGGGCCAACGTCCTGACTTTC. This encodes CASSLQTVLGYSGANVLTF.

This clonotype was seen a few times. This rearrangement joins TRBV6-5 to TRBJ2-1; a possible D gene is TRBD2 (5 bases). V lost 0 bases to trimming and J lost 10 bases, with 13 bases between them. The CDR3 loop spans 14 amino acids. Germline V gene sequence: CDR1 MNHEY, CDR2 SVGAGI. CDR3 region: CASSYSYGDGEQFF. The DNA for the CDR3 is TGTGCCAGCAGTTACTCGTACGGGGATGGAGAGCAGTTCTTC.

This clonotype occurred a few times. CDR3 sequence reads: CASSLAAAVSYEQYF. As DNA, the CDR3 is TGCGCCAGCAGCTTGGCAGCGGCGGTCTCCTACGAGCAGTACTTC. The chain carries TRBV5-1 and TRBJ2-7; a possible D gene is TRBD2 (5 bases). Trimming cost V 0 bases and J 0 bases, with 10 bases left between them. The CDR3 is 15 amino acids. Germline assignment: CDR1 SGHRS and CDR2 YFSETQ.

This chain uses TRBV7-3 with TRBJ2-1; D unclear. The CDR3 totals 14 residues. Trimming cost V 5 bases and J 0 bases, with 8 bases left between them. The germline V gene encodes CDR1 SGHTA and CDR2 FQGTGA. The CDR3 bases are TGTGCCAGCAGCCCGTCCCCCTCCTACAATGAGCAGTTCTTC. Its translation is CASSPSPSYNEQFF.

This clonotype has a handful of counts. The CDR3: CSALNAGGRDEQFF. CDR3 in DNA: TGCAGTGCGCTAAACGCGGGAGGTAGGGATGAGCAGTTCTTC. The chain carries TRBV20-1 and TRBJ2-1; 8 bases agree with TRBD2. The trim removed 6 bases at V and 8 bases at J, leaving 12 bases unmatched. The CDR3 loop spans 14 amino acids. CDR1 DFQATT and CDR2 SNEGSKA come from the germline V gene (reference sequence).

The table lists this clonotype with a few counts. The V call is TRBV7-3, the J call TRBJ2-1; D is tentatively TRBD1 or TRBD2 (5 bases each). There are 16 residues in the CDR3. The germline CDR1 and CDR2 sequences are SGHTA and FQGTGA. Trimming removed 5 bases from V and 0 bases from J, with 14 bases in between. CDR3 nucleotide sequence: TGTGCCAGCAGCGCCCGGGACGCTAGCTCCTACAATGAGCAGTTCTTC. As protein: CASSARDASSYNEQFF.

The V gene is TRBV14, the J gene TRBJ2-7, with TRBD1 identical over 7 bases. The CDR3 is 16 amino acids. With 0 bases clipped from V and 2 bases from J, the junction kept 7 bases outside the gene matches. The V gene's germline CDR1 is SGHDN and CDR2 FVKESK. The CDR3 coding sequence is TGTGCCAGCAGCCAAGAAGCCTGGACAGGCGCCTACGAGCAGTACTTC. It yields the protein CASSQEAWTGAYEQYF.

This chain links TRBV7-2 with TRBJ2-1; 8 bases are a match to TRBD2. This CDR3 spans 13 amino acids. CDR1 is SGHTA, CDR2 FQGNSA, per germline. J gave up 8 bases and V 10 bases, and 10 bases lay outside the gene matches. CDR3 amino acids: CAIRTSLSDEQFF. CDR3 DNA: TGTGCCATTCGGACTAGCCTTTCCGATGAGCAGTTCTTC.

This clonotype was observed a few times. The chain combines TRBV6-1 with TRBJ2-7; 10 nucleotides align to TRBD2. Per germline, CDR1 MNHNS and CDR2 SASEGT. The length of the CDR3 is 17 residues. The junction had 12 bases not matched to a gene; V was cut back by 5 bases and J by 2 bases. In DNA, the CDR3 is TGTGCCAGCAGTACCCACCCAACCGGGACTAGCGCCTACGAGCAGTACTTC. As protein: CASSTHPTGTSAYEQYF.

The table lists this clonotype with a few counts. The rearrangement links TRBV18 to TRBJ2-3; TRBD2 matches 7 bases. CDR1 and CDR2 (germline): KGHSH, LQKENI. The CDR3 has 14 amino acids. Trimming removed 2 bases from V and 4 bases from J; junction bases left unmatched: 3. CDR3 DNA sequence: TGTGCCAGCTCACCAACTAGCGCCGCAGATACGCAGTATTTT. This gives the protein CASSPTSAADTQYF.

This clonotype showed up just a few times. This chain uses TRBV19 with TRBJ1-1, with a possible D match to TRBD1 (5 bases). Germline V gene sequence: CDR1 LNHDA, CDR2 SQIVND (reference sequence). V lost 5 bases, J lost 4 bases, and 14 bases lay in between. The CDR3 consists of 14 residues. The CDR3 reads CASSFGRVGTEAFF. In DNA form, the CDR3 reads TGTGCCAGTAGTTTCGGCAGGGTAGGCACTGAAGCTTTCTTT.

This clonotype came up a few times. This chain joins TRBV5-1 and TRBJ2-2; D is undetermined. CDR3 length: 14 residues. CDR1 SGHRS and CDR2 YFSETQ come from the germline V gene. Trimming cost V 0 bases and J 6 bases, with 9 bases left between them. Here the CDR3 reads CASSLEGRAGELFF. Here the CDR3 DNA reads TGCGCCAGCAGCTTGGAGGGTCGAGCCGGGGAGCTGTTTTTT.

The chain carries TRBV10-3 and TRBJ2-5; TRBD1 aligns across 7 bases. J was trimmed by 5 bases and V by 3 bases; bases with no gene match: 9. The CDR3 loop spans 15 amino acids. CDR1 is ENHRY and CDR2 is SYGVKD in the germline V gene. CDR3 residues: CAISEPRQGLETQYF. The CDR3 coding sequence is TGTGCCATCAGTGAACCCCGACAGGGTCTGGAGACCCAGTACTTC.

This clonotype was seen only a few times. The chain combines TRBV20-1 with TRBJ2-1; TRBD1 agrees at 8 bases. CDR3 length: 19 amino acids. Germline V gene data show CDR1 as DFQATT and CDR2 as SNEGSKA (reference sequence). The trim removed 6 bases at V and 1 base at J, leaving 20 bases unmatched. Here the CDR3 reads CSARPLQITGGYSYNEQFF. For the CDR3, the DNA is TGCAGTGCCAGGCCACTTCAAATAACAGGGGGGTATTCCTACAATGAGCAGTTCTTC.

The chain recombines TRBV28 with TRBJ2-7; 8 nucleotides match TRBD1. The germline CDR1 and CDR2 sequences are MDHEN and SYDVKM. Trimming cost V 6 bases and J 7 bases; bases outside gene matches: 14. This CDR3 comprises 15 residues. CDR3 loop: CASSNAGTGSREQYF. The CDR3 nucleotides are TGTGCCAGCAGCAACGCCGGGACAGGTTCTCGGGAGCAGTACTTC.

This sequence joins TRBV11-2 and TRBJ2-3, with D unclear. The CDR3 has 11 amino acids. Germline V gives CDR1 SGHAT, CDR2 FQNNGV. V was pared by 2 bases and J by 9 bases, with 6 bases between. CDR3 in amino acids: CASSLSNTQYF. Here the CDR3 DNA reads TGTGCCAGCAGCTTATCCAACACGCAGTATTTT.

In its sample, this clonotype was seen a few times. This chain links TRBV2 with TRBJ2-1; D remains ambiguous. Germline V gene data show CDR1 as SNHLY and CDR2 as FYNNEI. The CDR3 extends over 11 amino acids. The V gene lost 6 bases and the J gene lost 10 bases, with 10 bases spanning the gap. Here the CDR3 DNA reads TGTGCCAGCAGGTTAAGCAGCGAGCAGTTCTTC. Translation gives CASRLSSEQFF.

A few counts support this clonotype. V and J are TRBV27 and TRBJ1-6; no reliable D call. The germline gives CDR1 MNHEY, CDR2 SMNVEV (reference sequence). The V end lost 6 bases, the J end lost 0 bases, and 12 bases lay between the germline ends. There are 16 residues in the CDR3. The CDR3 region is CASSSPGSSYNSPLHF. The CDR3 coding sequence is TGTGCCAGCAGCAGCCCCGGGAGCTCCTATAATTCACCCCTCCACTTT.

This clonotype was picked up one time. This sequence joins TRBV2 and TRBJ1-6; D might be TRBD1 (5 bases). This CDR3 contains 13 residues. V gave up 8 bases and J gave up 3 bases, with 8 bases separating them. CDR1 is SNHLY, CDR2 FYNNEI, per germline. DNA of the CDR3: TGTGCCAGCTGGGACTTCTATAATTCACCCCTCCACTTT. Protein: CASWDFYNSPLHF.

This clonotype turned up a few times. The chain links TRBV20-1 to TRBJ1-6; D is uncertain. This CDR3 has 15 residues. Per the germline V gene, CDR1 is DFQATT and CDR2 is SNEGSKA (reference sequence). V was pared by 0 bases and J by 6 bases, with 12 bases between. The CDR3 DNA sequence: TGCAGTGCTAGAGAATTAGCAAGGAGTAATTCACCCCTCCACTTT. It codes for CSARELARSNSPLHF.